What follows are 31 T cell receptor beta chains derived from one specimen sequenced in a study of blood T cells in healthy people across ages. A sample-barcoded 5' primer and a J-beta primer mix were used in a second PCR of about 7 to 12 cycles. TCRdb reprocessed the 5' RACE reads with MiXCR, giving one entry per CDR3 protein. The data hold about 1.5 million distinct CDR3 sequences, with 40% to 50% observed a single time. Sequencing input: blood. The receptors stem from a woman younger than 35 in good health.

This clonotype was recorded a few times. The chain carries TRBV4-2 and TRBJ2-1; 7 bases are shared with TRBD2. V lost 1 base to trimming and J lost 7 bases; unmatched junction nucleotides: 7. Germline-derived CDR1 and CDR2 are LGHNA and YNFKEQ. The CDR3 is made up of 15 amino acids. The CDR3 DNA reads as TGTGCCAGCAGCCAAGCGGCGGGAGTAGGGAATGAGCAGTTCTTC. Amino acids: CASSQAAGVGNEQFF.

This clonotype was detected a few times. This chain uses TRBV18 with TRBJ2-1; no clear D gene. Germline V lookup: CDR1 KGHSH, CDR2 LQKENI. The CDR3 runs to 15 residues. Trimming left V 0 bases short and J 9 bases short, with 15 bases between. CDR3 DNA: TGTGCCAGCTCACCACCGGGTTCCAGAGGACCTGAGCAGTTCTTC. Translation: CASSPPGSRGPEQFF.

The rearrangement uses TRBV6-5 and TRBJ1-4; TRBD1 aligns across 9 bases. V was clipped by 6 bases and J by 8 bases; unmatched bases: 13. The CDR3 contains 16 residues. CDR1 is MNHEY and CDR2 is SVGAGI in the germline V gene. The CDR3 loop is CASSRARQGQGEKLFF. In DNA, the CDR3 is TGTGCCAGCAGCCGGGCGCGACAGGGACAGGGAGAAAAACTGTTTTTT.

This clonotype has just a few counts. This sequence joins TRBV5-1 and TRBJ2-7; D is unclear. The CDR3 contains 13 residues. Germline V gives CDR1 SGHRS, CDR2 YFSETQ. V was pared by 3 bases and J by 2 bases, with 9 bases between. The CDR3, as DNA: TGCGCCAGCAGCTCAGACATGACCTACGAGCAGTACTTC. Protein: CASSSDMTYEQYF.

The chain is built from TRBV4-1 and TRBJ2-1; D ambiguous. Germline lookup yields CDR1 MGHRA and CDR2 YSYEKL. Trimming pared 4 bases from V and 1 base from J, leaving 8 bases between. This CDR3 comprises 14 residues. The CDR3 DNA is TGCGCCAGCAGCCGGCCCTTTTCCTACAATGAGCAGTTCTTC. Translated: CASSRPFSYNEQFF.

V and J are TRBV10-3 and TRBJ2-6, with D maybe TRBD1 (6 bases). Deletions cut 4 bases from V and 0 bases from J, with 10 bases between. This CDR3 spans 16 amino acids. Germline loops: CDR1 ENHRY, CDR2 SYGVKD. The CDR3 protein is CAISGTASSGANVLTF. As DNA, the CDR3 is TGTGCCATCAGTGGGACAGCCTCCTCTGGGGCCAACGTCCTGACTTTC.

This clonotype was detected a few times. The chain carries TRBV11-1 and TRBJ2-3; the D is unclear. Germline V gene sequence: CDR1 SGHAT, CDR2 FQDESV (reference sequence). The length of the CDR3 is 14 residues. V was cut by 6 bases and J by 3 bases, with 13 bases left in between. The CDR3 coding sequence is TGTGCCAGCAGTCGAACAAGTACGACAGATACGCAGTATTTT. This codes for CASSRTSTTDTQYF.

This sequence joins TRBV4-2 and TRBJ2-5; D unclear. The CDR3 has 16 residues. CDR1 is LGHNA and CDR2 is YNFKEQ in the germline V gene. Trimming removed 1 base from V and 5 bases from J, with 17 bases in between. The CDR3 spells CASSQGPPPMSETQYF. The DNA for the CDR3 is TGTGCCAGCAGCCAAGGCCCGCCTCCGATGTCGGAGACCCAGTACTTC.

The V and J genes are TRBV7-3 and TRBJ1-5, with D maybe TRBD1 (5 bases). Germline CDR1 reads SGHTA; CDR2 reads FQGTGA. Trimming took 1 base from V and 7 from J, leaving 14 bases between them. The CDR3 totals 15 residues. As DNA, the CDR3 is TGTGCCAGCAGCTTAATCGTAGGGGATCTACAGCCCCAGCATTTT. Translation: CASSLIVGDLQPQHF.

The CDR3: CASSGSLEETQYF. Written as DNA, the CDR3 is TGTGCCAGCAGTGGGAGCCTAGAGGAGACCCAGTACTTC. The chain links TRBV6-1 to TRBJ2-5; the D is unclear. Germline V CDR1 and CDR2: MNHNS, SASEGT. There are 13 residues in the CDR3. Trimming removed 4 bases at V and 5 bases at J, with 11 bases between.

The chain recombines TRBV23-1 with TRBJ1-2; D possibly corresponds to TRBD1 (5 bases). TRBV23-1 has ORF status, its function being uncertain. This CDR3 comprises 15 residues. V was shortened by 0 bases and J by 5 bases, with 13 bases between the two germline ends. CDR3 sequence reads: CASSQSRGRVYGYTF. DNA of the CDR3: TGCGCCAGCAGTCAATCTCGCGGCAGGGTTTATGGCTACACCTTC.

This clonotype has a single count. It may be a read error: a sequence one base away is much more abundant. This rearrangement joins TRBV12-3 or TRBV12-4 to TRBJ1-1; a possible D gene is TRBD1 (5 bases). The CDR3 contains 14 residues. V dropped 2 bases and J dropped 5 bases, with 12 bases sitting between them. The CDR3 reads CASSLSGGKTEAFF. In DNA, the CDR3 is TGTGCCAGCAGTTTATCGGGGGGGAAAACTGAAGCTTTCTTT.

The V and J genes are TRBV20-1 and TRBJ2-1; no reliable D call. Looked up from germline, CDR1 is DFQATT and CDR2 is SNEGSKA (reference sequence). V lost 5 bases and J 5 bases, leaving 13 bases between the germline ends. This CDR3 is built from 13 residues. Here the CDR3 reads CSAPPPPDNEQFF. DNA of the CDR3: TGCAGTGCTCCCCCGCCGCCCGACAATGAGCAGTTCTTC.

This chain joins TRBV7-2 and TRBJ2-1; D not resolved. The CDR3 extends over 15 amino acids. The V and J ends lost 5 bases and 10 bases respectively, with 21 bases between them. The germline CDR1 and CDR2 sequences are SGHTA and FQGNSA. CDR3 in amino acids: CASSPEWAVAYEQFF. Written as DNA, the CDR3 is TGTGCCAGCAGCCCCGAGTGGGCGGTAGCCTACGAGCAGTTCTTC. Combining the CDR3 with reference TRBV7-2 and TRBJ2-1 gives the whole variable domain GAGVSQSPSNKVTEKGKDVELRCDPISGHTALYWYRQSLGQGLEFLIYFQGNSAPDKSGLPSDRFSAERTGGSVSTLTIQRTQQEDSAVYLCASSPEWAVAYEQFFGPGTRLTVL.

This clonotype has just a few counts. CDR3 sequence reads: CSARVSGWASYNEQFF. In DNA, the CDR3 is TGCAGTGCTAGAGTTAGCGGCTGGGCATCCTACAATGAGCAGTTCTTC. The J gene is TRBJ2-1, the V gene TRBV20-1; a possible D gene is TRBD2 (6 bases). The germline CDR1 and CDR2 sequences are DFQATT and SNEGSKA (reference sequence). This CDR3 has 16 residues. V gave up 1 base and J gave up 1 base, with 14 bases separating them.

Only a few counts were recorded for this clonotype. The chain employs TRBV18 and TRBJ1-4; 8 bases fit TRBD1. Germline trimming cut 4 bases from V and 2 bases from J; bases unmatched to any gene: 3. CDR3 size: 15 residues. Per germline, CDR1 KGHSH and CDR2 LQKENI. The CDR3 protein is CASSLRQGTNEKLFF. The CDR3, as DNA: TGTGCCAGCTCACTGCGACAGGGGACTAATGAAAAACTGTTTTTT.

In its sample, this clonotype was seen a few times. The rearrangement links TRBV12-3 or TRBV12-4 to TRBJ2-7, with a tentative D call TRBD1 (5 bases). Trimming took off 8 bases at V and 2 bases at J, with 31 bases between the two ends. CDR3 length: 19 amino acids. The CDR3 coding sequence is TGTGCCAGCGGACCCCACCAGGGAACCCCCCTCGTATCCCCCTACGAGCAGTACTTC. Translated: CASGPHQGTPLVSPYEQYF.

The rearrangement links TRBV10-3 to TRBJ2-1; 8 bases match TRBD1. Trimming removed 6 bases from V and 7 bases from J; junction bases left unmatched: 2. CDR1 is ENHRY, CDR2 SYGVKD, per germline. The CDR3 extends over 12 amino acids. CDR3 sequence (DNA): TGTGCCATCAGGGGACAGGAGAATGAGCAGTTCTTC. Its translation: CAIRGQENEQFF.

This chain links TRBV6-1 with TRBJ2-3; TRBD1 matches 7 bases. Germline V lookup: CDR1 MNHNS, CDR2 SASEGT. The CDR3 sequence is 15 residues long. Trimming removed 1 base from V and 0 bases from J; junction bases left unmatched: 1. CDR3 nucleotide sequence: TGTGCCAGCAGTGAAGACAGGGGTAGCACAGATACGCAGTATTTT. Encoded protein: CASSEDRGSTDTQYF.

In regard to this clonotype: A much bigger clone sits one base away, suggesting this may be a read error. The chain carries TRBV6-1 and TRBJ1-5; no reliable D call. V was shortened by 2 bases and J by 1 base, with 6 bases between the two germline ends. This CDR3 spans 14 amino acids. Germline CDR1 MNHNS, CDR2 SASEGT. This chain's CDR3 is CASSEQESNQPQHF. DNA for the CDR3: TGTGCCAGCAGTGAACAGGAAAGCAATCAGCCCCAGCATTTT.

This rearrangement joins TRBV27 to TRBJ2-1; 7 bases are a match to TRBD1. V gave up 2 bases and J gave up 7 bases; unmatched junction bases: 5. The CDR3 totals 14 residues. The germline CDR1 and CDR2 sequences are MNHEY and SMNVEV (reference sequence). CDR3 loop: CASSLGDSKNEQFF. As DNA, the CDR3 is TGTGCCAGCAGTTTAGGGGACAGCAAAAATGAGCAGTTCTTC.

Only a few counts were recorded for this clonotype. J is TRBJ2-1 and V is TRBV20-1, with D tentatively TRBD2 (7 bases). This CDR3 is built from 11 residues. From germline, CDR1 is DFQATT and CDR2 SNEGSKA (reference sequence). The germline V and J ends were trimmed by 6 bases and 10 bases, with 13 bases remaining between them. The CDR3 DNA reads TGCAGTGCCGTGGAGGGGGGGGAGCAGTTCTTC. This codes for CSAVEGGEQFF.

V usage is TRBV10-1 and J usage is TRBJ2-3; D is perhaps TRBD1 or TRBD2 (5 bases each). The CDR3 sequence is 14 residues long. CDR1 WNHNN and CDR2 SYGVQD come from the germline V gene (reference sequence). The V and J ends lost 8 bases and 6 bases respectively, with 18 bases between them. CDR3 region: CASSSGATGDTQYF. The CDR3 region has the DNA TGCGCCAGCTCCTCCGGGGCCACCGGGGATACGCAGTATTTT.

This chain links TRBV12-3 or TRBV12-4 with TRBJ2-1; 9 nucleotides agree with TRBD2. V dropped 8 bases and J dropped 4; count of bases not matched to a gene: 12. The CDR3 totals 16 residues. Here the CDR3 DNA reads TGTGCCAGCCGTGGGGGGGCGGGAGGGCGATACAATGAGCAGTTCTTC. Translation gives CASRGGAGGRYNEQFF.

The chain employs TRBV12-3 or TRBV12-4 and TRBJ2-2; perhaps TRBD2 as D (5 bases). CDR3 length: 17 amino acids. Trimming took 4 bases from V and 0 from J, leaving 15 bases between them. CDR3 DNA sequence: TGTGCCAGCAGTTCTAACGGGATGACCGCGAACACCGGGGAGCTGTTTTTT. Its translation: CASSSNGMTANTGELFF.

The genes are TRBV20-1 and TRBJ2-5; possibly TRBD1 for D (6 bases). The germline V gene has CDR1 DFQATT and CDR2 SNEGSKA (reference sequence). CDR3 length: 19 amino acids. Trimming cost V 0 bases and J 11 bases, with 34 bases left between them. The CDR3 loop is CSARDSLQGSRQGYNEQYF. The CDR3 nucleotides read TGCAGTGCTAGAGATTCCCTGCAGGGGTCTCGACAAGGGTACAATGAGCAGTACTTC.

Turning to this clonotype: The germline gene is not matched at one end of the junction; a read error may be the cause. The CDR3 reads CAGSRLTGSGANVLTF. CDR3 nucleotides: TGTGCCGGCAGCCGACTGACAGGCTCTGGGGCCAACGTCCTGACTTTC. J is TRBJ2-6 and V is TRBV11-2; TRBD1 is a possible D gene (6 bases). Per germline, CDR1 SGHAT and CDR2 FQNNGV. The CDR3 runs to 16 residues.

This clonotype was seen only a few times. The chain has TRBV15 and TRBJ2-1, with unresolved D. The germline gives CDR1 LNHNV, CDR2 YYDKDF (reference sequence). The CDR3 spans 11 residues. V lost 5 bases to trimming and J lost 9 bases, with 8 bases between them. The chain's CDR3 is CATSGPGEQFF. As DNA, the CDR3 is TGTGCCACCAGCGGACCCGGTGAGCAGTTCTTC.

The V gene is TRBV10-3, the J gene TRBJ2-1; the match to TRBD2 covers 10 bases. Germline CDR1 reads ENHRY; CDR2 reads SYGVKD. The ends lost 3 bases at V and 10 bases at J; junction bases unmatched: 9. The CDR3 has 15 residues. CDR3 sequence reads: CAISESLAGVGEQFF. The CDR3 nucleotides read TGTGCCATCAGTGAATCCCTAGCGGGAGTTGGGGAGCAGTTCTTC.

The chain links TRBV4-2 to TRBJ1-3, with TRBD1 matching over 8 bases. V lost 4 bases to trimming and J lost 4 bases; unmatched junction nucleotides: 6. Germline CDR1 is LGHNA and CDR2 is YNFKEQ. The CDR3 extends over 15 amino acids. CDR3 loop: CASSPTGAGGNTIYF. Here the CDR3 DNA reads TGTGCCAGCAGCCCGACAGGGGCCGGAGGAAACACCATATATTTT.

This sequence joins TRBV20-1 and TRBJ1-1; 11 bases are a match to TRBD1. Germline CDR1 is DFQATT and CDR2 is SNEGSKA (reference sequence). The CDR3 loop spans 14 amino acids. Germline trimming cut 6 bases from V and 1 base from J; bases unmatched to any gene: 4. Here the CDR3 reads CSARTGGENTEAFF. The CDR3 DNA is TGCAGTGCGCGGACAGGGGGCGAGAACACTGAAGCTTTCTTT.